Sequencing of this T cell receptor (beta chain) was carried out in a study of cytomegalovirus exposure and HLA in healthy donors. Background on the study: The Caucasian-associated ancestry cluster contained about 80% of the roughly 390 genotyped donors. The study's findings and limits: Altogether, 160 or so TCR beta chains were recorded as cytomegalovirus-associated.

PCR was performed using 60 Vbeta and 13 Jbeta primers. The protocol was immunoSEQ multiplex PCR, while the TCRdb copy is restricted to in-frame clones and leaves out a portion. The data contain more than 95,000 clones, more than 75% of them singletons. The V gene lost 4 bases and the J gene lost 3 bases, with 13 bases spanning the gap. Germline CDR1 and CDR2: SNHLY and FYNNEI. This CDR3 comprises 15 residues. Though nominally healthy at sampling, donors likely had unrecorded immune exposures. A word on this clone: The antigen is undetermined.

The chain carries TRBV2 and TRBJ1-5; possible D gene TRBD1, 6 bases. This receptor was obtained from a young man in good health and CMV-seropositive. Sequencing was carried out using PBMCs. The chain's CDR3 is CASSGTANINQPQHF. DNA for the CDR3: TGTGCCAGCAGTGGGACAGCTAATATCAATCAGCCCCAGCATTTT.